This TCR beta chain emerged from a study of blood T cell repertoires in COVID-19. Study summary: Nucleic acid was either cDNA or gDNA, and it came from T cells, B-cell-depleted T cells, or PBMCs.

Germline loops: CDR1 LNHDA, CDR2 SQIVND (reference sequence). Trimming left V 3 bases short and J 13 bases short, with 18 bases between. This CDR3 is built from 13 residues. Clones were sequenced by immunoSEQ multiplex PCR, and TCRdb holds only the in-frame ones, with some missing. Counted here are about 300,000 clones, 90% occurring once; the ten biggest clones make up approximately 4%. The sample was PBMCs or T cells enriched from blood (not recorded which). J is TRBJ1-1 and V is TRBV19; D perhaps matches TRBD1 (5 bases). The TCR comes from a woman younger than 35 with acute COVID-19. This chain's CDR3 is CASSINRDSGGFF. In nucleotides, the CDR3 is TGTGCCAGTAGTATCAACCGGGACTCTGGGGGTTTCTTT.